These T cell receptor beta chains were read from a single sample in a study of blood T cell repertoires in COVID-19. Sequenced by immunoSEQ multiplex PCR; TCRdb stores in-frame clones only, minus some. The sample holds a few hundred thousand clones; nearly 90% are singletons and the top ten take about 1.7%. Sequences were obtained from PBMCs or T cells enriched from blood (not recorded which). The receptors shown here come from a woman younger than 35 with acute COVID-19. Each CDR3 is given with its conserved first and last residue. D genes are given only for firm matches. Expanded clones get a size class; other rows say once, few or many, or leave the size out.

size: few
length: 15
D: TRBD2
V: TRBV7-3
J: TRBJ2-1
CDR3: CASSHGTSGHNEQFF
DNA: TGTGCCAGCAGCCACGGGACTAGCGGCCACAATGAGCAGTTCTTC

size: .
length: 13
D: .
V: TRBV6-5
J: TRBJ1-2
CDR3: CASTEGDGNGYTF
DNA: TGTGCCAGCACCGAGGGTGACGGGAATGGCTACACCTTC

size: .
length: 13
D: .
V: TRBV30
J: TRBJ2-7
CDR3: CAWSPRGAYEQYF
DNA: TGTGCCTGGAGCCCCAGGGGGGCCTACGAGCAGTACTTC

size: .
length: 15
D: .
V: TRBV4-3
J: TRBJ2-7
CDR3: CASSQAQGENYEQYF
DNA: TGCGCCAGCAGCCAAGCGCAGGGTGAGAACTACGAGCAGTACTTC

size: .
length: 11
D: .
V: TRBV29-1
J: TRBJ1-2
CDR3: CSVVLGNGYTF
DNA: TGCAGCGTTGTTCTCGGGAATGGCTACACCTTC

size: .
length: 14
D: TRBD2
V: TRBV7-9
J: TRBJ2-7
CDR3: CASSLGGPSYEQYF
DNA: TGTGCCAGCAGCTTGGGAGGGCCTTCCTACGAGCAGTACTTC

size: .
length: 18
D: TRBD2
V: TRBV7-2
J: TRBJ2-5
CDR3: CASSLAAGDGSFQETQYF
DNA: TGTGCCAGCAGCTTAGCGGCGGGGGATGGGTCCTTCCAAGAGACCCAGTACTTC

size: .
length: 18
D: TRBD2
V: TRBV19
J: TRBJ2-1
CDR3: CASSRPGASGRGYNEQFF
DNA: TGTGCCAGTAGTAGGCCGGGGGCTAGCGGGAGGGGATACAATGAGCAGTTCTTC

size: .
length: 16
D: TRBD1
V: TRBV4-2
J: TRBJ1-6
CDR3: CASSQGQGAQNSPLHF
DNA: TGTGCCAGCAGCCAAGGACAGGGGGCGCAGAATTCACCCCTCCACTTT

size: .
length: 16
D: .
V: TRBV11-2
J: TRBJ2-3
CDR3: CASSSGGFTSTDTQYF
DNA: TGTGCCAGCAGCTCCGGAGGTTTTACTAGCACAGATACGCAGTATTTT

size: .
length: 13
D: TRBD1
V: TRBV13
J: TRBJ2-7
CDR3: CASSRQGGIEQYF
DNA: TGTGCCAGCAGCCGACAGGGGGGCATCGAGCAGTACTTC

size: .
length: 15
D: .
V: TRBV6-5
J: TRBJ2-1
CDR3: CASSYAPQGANEQFF
DNA: TGTGCCAGCAGTTACGCCCCTCAAGGGGCCAATGAGCAGTTCTTC

size: .
length: 17
D: TRBD2
V: TRBV6-4
J: TRBJ2-1
CDR3: CASSVKNSGRDYNEQFF
DNA: TGTGCCAGCAGTGTCAAGAATAGCGGGAGGGATTACAATGAGCAGTTCTTC

size: .
length: 15
D: TRBD1
V: TRBV28
J: TRBJ1-1
CDR3: CASTPMTGDYTEAFF
DNA: TGTGCCAGCACCCCAATGACAGGGGATTACACTGAAGCTTTCTTT

size: once
length: 15
D: .
V: TRBV27
J: TRBJ1-1
CDR3: CASSFSGGYDTEAFF
DNA: TGTGCCAGCAGTTTTTCGGGGGGATACGACACTGAAGCTTTCTTT

size: .
length: 13
D: .
V: TRBV7-2
J: TRBJ1-2
CDR3: CASSLGGPYGYTF
DNA: TGTGCCAGCAGCTTAGGAGGTCCTTATGGCTACACCTTC

size: .
length: 13
D: .
V: TRBV29-1
J: TRBJ1-5
CDR3: CSVDAGGGQPQHF
DNA: TGCAGCGTTGATGCGGGGGGGGGTCAGCCCCAGCATTTT

size: once
length: 16
D: .
V: TRBV4-3
J: TRBJ2-3
CDR3: CASSQDRGIGTDTQYF
DNA: TGCGCCAGCAGCCAAGATCGAGGGATTGGGACAGATACGCAGTATTTT

size: .
length: 13
D: .
V: TRBV7-8
J: TRBJ2-3
CDR3: CASSPSTTDTQYF
DNA: TGTGCCAGCAGCCCCAGTACGACAGATACGCAGTATTTT

size: .
length: 17
D: .
V: TRBV28
J: TRBJ2-1
CDR3: CASSSSSSGSIYNEQFF
DNA: TGTGCCAGCAGTTCTTCATCTTCAGGCTCCATCTACAATGAGCAGTTCTTC

size: .
length: 14
D: TRBD2
V: TRBV19
J: TRBJ2-4
CDR3: CATDSGSSGNIQYF
DNA: TGTGCCACCGATAGCGGGAGTTCAGGAAACATTCAGTACTTC

size: once
length: 14
D: .
V: TRBV7-3
J: TRBJ1-1
CDR3: CASSPGGSYTEAFF
DNA: TGTGCCAGCAGCCCGGGGGGATCTTACACTGAAGCTTTCTTT

size: .
length: 15
D: TRBD1
V: TRBV4-1
J: TRBJ1-2
CDR3: CASSQMPGGAYGYTF
DNA: TGCGCCAGCAGCCAAATGCCAGGGGGCGCATATGGCTACACCTTC

size: .
length: 16
D: TRBD2
V: TRBV27
J: TRBJ2-2
CDR3: CASSPPRGLGGGELFF
DNA: TGTGCCAGCAGCCCCCCCAGGGGACTAGGGGGTGGGGAGCTGTTTTTT

size: .
length: 17
D: TRBD2
V: TRBV5-6
J: TRBJ2-1
CDR3: CASSPDGLAGGLDEQFF
DNA: TGTGCCAGCAGCCCCGATGGGCTAGCGGGAGGGCTTGATGAGCAGTTCTTC

size: .
length: 19
D: TRBD2
V: TRBV2
J: TRBJ2-1
CDR3: CASTAPPGLAGVAYNEQFF
DNA: TGTGCCAGCACCGCCCCACCGGGACTAGCGGGAGTAGCCTACAATGAGCAGTTCTTC

size: .
length: 17
D: TRBD2
V: TRBV28
J: TRBJ2-4
CDR3: CASSPLGTSGAKNIQYF
DNA: TGTGCCAGCAGTCCCCTGGGGACTAGCGGAGCCAAAAACATTCAGTACTTC

size: .
length: 13
D: TRBD1
V: TRBV28
J: TRBJ1-6
CDR3: CASSFYRDRGLHF
DNA: TGTGCCAGCAGTTTTTACCGGGACAGGGGCCTCCACTTT

size: .
length: 13
D: TRBD1
V: TRBV4-1
J: TRBJ1-2
CDR3: CASSQRQGYGYTF
DNA: TGCGCCAGCAGCCAGAGACAGGGCTATGGCTACACCTTC

size: once
length: 14
D: .
V: TRBV5-1
J: TRBJ1-4
CDR3: CASSSRGLNEKLFF
DNA: TGCGCCAGCAGCTCCAGAGGGCTAAATGAAAAACTGTTTTTT

size: .
length: 16
D: TRBD2
V: TRBV5-1
J: TRBJ2-7
CDR3: CASTPGLAGETYEQYF
DNA: TGCGCCAGCACCCCGGGACTAGCGGGAGAGACCTACGAGCAGTACTTC

size: .
length: 13
D: .
V: TRBV6-5
J: TRBJ2-7
CDR3: CASSTGWSYEQYF
DNA: TGTGCCAGCAGTACAGGGTGGTCCTACGAGCAGTACTTC

size: .
length: 18
D: TRBD2
V: TRBV11-3
J: TRBJ2-1
CDR3: CASSPPRASGKNYNEQFF
DNA: TGTGCCAGCAGCCCGCCTAGGGCTAGCGGGAAAAACTACAATGAGCAGTTCTTC

size: .
length: 15
D: TRBD2
V: TRBV19
J: TRBJ2-1
CDR3: CASSSIAGTYNEQFF
DNA: TGTGCCAGTAGTTCGATAGCGGGAACGTACAATGAGCAGTTCTTC

size: .
length: 16
D: TRBD1
V: TRBV27
J: TRBJ2-5
CDR3: CASSLWGTAELETQYF
DNA: TGTGCCAGCAGTTTATGGGGGACAGCCGAATTAGAGACCCAGTACTTC

size: .
length: 14
D: TRBD2
V: TRBV28
J: TRBJ2-1
CDR3: CASSLAGGSNEQFF
DNA: TGTGCCAGCAGTCTAGCGGGAGGTAGCAATGAGCAGTTCTTC

size: once
length: 15
D: .
V: TRBV7-9
J: TRBJ1-5
CDR3: CASSLGSEGNQPQHF
DNA: TGTGCCAGCAGCTTAGGGTCAGAGGGTAATCAGCCCCAGCATTTT

size: .
length: 13
D: TRBD1
V: TRBV5-6
J: TRBJ1-2
CDR3: CASSLRQGDGYTF
DNA: TGTGCCAGCAGCTTGAGACAGGGTGATGGCTACACCTTC

size: .
length: 13
D: TRBD1
V: TRBV6-5
J: TRBJ1-1
CDR3: CASLRGRDTEAFF
DNA: TGTGCCAGCCTCAGGGGGCGAGACACTGAAGCTTTCTTT